The clone carrying this T cell receptor (beta chain) has a single count. Its antigen is not known. With a J-beta primer mix and a sample-barcoded 5' primer, a second PCR ran about 7 to 12 cycles. A single record per CDR3 protein comes from TCRdb applying MiXCR to the 5' RACE reads. The sample carries fewer than 800,000 distinct CDR3 sequences, 20% to 25% recorded once. The sample comes from a study of blood T cells in healthy people across ages. Whole-study results and caveats: A strong correlation between TCR beta diversity and naive T cell percentage was seen.

V lost 5 bases to trimming and J lost 0 bases, with 12 bases between them. The CDR3 spans 15 residues. This sample also belongs to another study, concerning T cells of mothers and their children. That work adds: Related and unrelated pairs show similar thymic shaping of TCR recombination output. Related mother-child pairs showed slightly, non-significantly higher overlap than unrelated pairs. At a sensitivity of about 100 clones per million clonotypes, no persistent microchimeric T cell clones appeared.

Material: blood. The TCR comes from a boy aged 5 to 17 in good health. The V and J genes are TRBV12-3 or TRBV12-4 and TRBJ2-3; perhaps TRBD1 as D (5 bases). The CDR3 reads CASSLTQGSTDTQYF. The CDR3 DNA sequence: TGTGCCAGCAGTCTCACGCAGGGTAGCACAGATACGCAGTATTTT.